These T cell receptor beta chains were read from a single sample in a study of blood T cell repertoires in COVID-19. Using immunoSEQ multiplex PCR, the repertoire was profiled, and TCRdb retains in-frame clones only, with some absent. The sample includes about 120,000 clones, 90% seen only once; the top ten take about 4%. What was sequenced was peripheral blood. These receptors were taken from a woman aged 60-75 years with COVID-19, enrolled during active disease. The CDR3 runs from the conserved cysteine through the conserved F or W. The order of the fields is V gene, clone size, J gene, D gene, CDR3 protein, CDR3 DNA. The D gene is left open where the match is weak. Size values are once, few and many counts, or a class for expanded clones, and some rows have none.

v_gene: TRBV9
abundance: -
j_gene: TRBJ2-5
d_gene: TRBD1
CDR3aa: CASSAGGRTGETQYF
CDR3nt: TGTGCCAGCAGCGCAGGGGGTAGAACGGGAGAGACCCAGTACTTC

v_gene: TRBV12-3/TRBV12-4
abundance: few
j_gene: TRBJ1-2
d_gene: -
CDR3aa: CASSPGSGYGYTF
CDR3nt: TGTGCCAGCAGTCCAGGGTCTGGGTATGGCTACACCTTC

v_gene: TRBV7-8
abundance: -
j_gene: TRBJ1-1
d_gene: -
CDR3aa: CASSLGGGNTEAFF
CDR3nt: TGTGCCAGCAGCTTAGGGGGGGGGAACACTGAAGCTTTCTTT

v_gene: TRBV25-1
abundance: -
j_gene: TRBJ1-6
d_gene: -
CDR3aa: CASSESGYNSPLHF
CDR3nt: TGTGCCAGCAGTGAATCGGGCTATAATTCACCCCTCCACTTT

v_gene: TRBV18
abundance: few
j_gene: TRBJ1-2
d_gene: -
CDR3aa: CASSASGVGYGYTF
CDR3nt: TGTGCCAGCTCAGCCTCAGGGGTAGGCTATGGCTACACCTTC

v_gene: TRBV19
abundance: -
j_gene: TRBJ2-1
d_gene: -
CDR3aa: CASSIEASIDEQFF
CDR3nt: TGTGCCAGTAGTATAGAGGCTAGCATTGATGAGCAGTTCTTC

v_gene: TRBV4-3
abundance: -
j_gene: TRBJ1-3
d_gene: -
CDR3aa: CASSPFPTGIGNTIYF
CDR3nt: TGCGCCAGCAGCCCATTTCCCACAGGGATCGGAAACACCATATATTTT

v_gene: TRBV6-1
abundance: few
j_gene: TRBJ1-2
d_gene: -
CDR3aa: CASSEDWNYGYTF
CDR3nt: TGTGCCAGCAGTGAAGACTGGAACTATGGCTACACCTTC

v_gene: TRBV11-2
abundance: -
j_gene: TRBJ2-7
d_gene: -
CDR3aa: CASSPPGTLAYEQYF
CDR3nt: TGTGCCAGCAGCCCGCCTGGGACATTAGCCTACGAGCAGTACTTC

v_gene: TRBV30
abundance: -
j_gene: TRBJ2-3
d_gene: -
CDR3aa: CAWSSLAGGTDTQYF
CDR3nt: TGTGCCTGGAGCTCTTTAGCAGGGGGCACAGATACGCAGTATTTT

v_gene: TRBV3-1/TRBV3-2
abundance: -
j_gene: TRBJ2-5
d_gene: TRBD2
CDR3aa: CASCTAGGLGETQYF
CDR3nt: TGTGCCAGCTGTACAGCGGGGGGGCTAGGAGAGACCCAGTACTTC

v_gene: TRBV7-3
abundance: -
j_gene: TRBJ2-1
d_gene: -
CDR3aa: CASSLGLSSYNEQFF
CDR3nt: TGTGCCAGCAGTCTAGGCCTTAGCTCCTACAATGAGCAGTTCTTC

v_gene: TRBV7-2
abundance: -
j_gene: TRBJ1-3
d_gene: -
CDR3aa: CASSWAFGNTIYF
CDR3nt: TGTGCCAGCAGCTGGGCTTTTGGAAACACCATATATTTT

v_gene: TRBV27
abundance: -
j_gene: TRBJ2-1
d_gene: TRBD1
CDR3aa: CASSLTGQLYNEQFF
CDR3nt: TGTGCCAGCAGCCTAACGGGACAGCTCTACAATGAGCAGTTCTTC

v_gene: TRBV2
abundance: -
j_gene: TRBJ2-2
d_gene: -
CDR3aa: CASNPTSGDRELFF
CDR3nt: TGTGCCAGCAATCCTACAAGCGGAGACCGGGAGCTGTTTTTT

v_gene: TRBV6-6
abundance: -
j_gene: TRBJ2-7
d_gene: TRBD2
CDR3aa: CASSYLRGDRYEQYF
CDR3nt: TGTGCCAGCAGTTACTTGCGGGGGGACCGGTACGAGCAGTACTTC

v_gene: TRBV18
abundance: -
j_gene: TRBJ2-5
d_gene: -
CDR3aa: CASSPAAGETQYF
CDR3nt: TGTGCCAGCTCACCGGCGGCTGGAGAGACCCAGTACTTC

v_gene: TRBV7-8
abundance: -
j_gene: TRBJ2-7
d_gene: TRBD2
CDR3aa: CASSFSGGGLSYEQYF
CDR3nt: TGTGCCAGCAGCTTCTCCGGGGGGGGCTTATCCTACGAGCAGTACTTC

v_gene: TRBV19
abundance: -
j_gene: TRBJ2-2
d_gene: -
CDR3aa: CASSIVGTQDTGELFF
CDR3nt: TGTGCCAGTAGTATAGTCGGGACACAAGACACCGGGGAGCTGTTTTTT

v_gene: TRBV5-1
abundance: -
j_gene: TRBJ2-1
d_gene: TRBD1
CDR3aa: CASSLQQGWTRNEQFF
CDR3nt: TGCGCCAGCAGCCTCCAACAGGGGTGGACACGCAATGAGCAGTTCTTC

v_gene: TRBV6-6
abundance: -
j_gene: TRBJ2-6
d_gene: TRBD2
CDR3aa: CASSRSLAGSGANVLTF
CDR3nt: TGTGCCAGCAGTCGGAGCCTAGCGGGCTCTGGGGCCAACGTCCTGACTTTC

v_gene: TRBV27
abundance: -
j_gene: TRBJ1-2
d_gene: TRBD1
CDR3aa: CASSSHRGRRLYYGYTF
CDR3nt: TGTGCCAGCAGTTCCCACAGGGGGCGGAGGCTTTACTATGGCTACACCTTC

v_gene: TRBV19
abundance: -
j_gene: TRBJ1-6
d_gene: TRBD1
CDR3aa: CASSIRTGGDNSPLHF
CDR3nt: TGTGCCAGTAGTATCAGGACAGGGGGGGATAATTCACCCCTCCACTTT

v_gene: TRBV7-2
abundance: -
j_gene: TRBJ2-5
d_gene: TRBD2
CDR3aa: CASTSGGETQYF
CDR3nt: TGTGCCAGCACGTCGGGGGGGGAGACCCAGTACTTC

v_gene: TRBV3-1/TRBV3-2
abundance: -
j_gene: TRBJ2-5
d_gene: -
CDR3aa: CASSQSYKDKLETQYF
CDR3nt: TGTGCCAGCAGCCAAAGCTACAAAGACAAGCTAGAGACCCAGTACTTC

v_gene: TRBV6-2/TRBV6-3
abundance: -
j_gene: TRBJ1-1
d_gene: -
CDR3aa: CASSTQSRGFIGNTEAFF
CDR3nt: TGTGCCAGCAGTACCCAGAGCAGGGGCTTCATTGGGAACACTGAAGCTTTCTTT

v_gene: TRBV7-3
abundance: -
j_gene: TRBJ2-3
d_gene: -
CDR3aa: CASSLKASASDTQYF
CDR3nt: TGTGCCAGCAGCTTAAAGGCTAGCGCCAGCGATACGCAGTATTTT

v_gene: TRBV28
abundance: -
j_gene: TRBJ2-5
d_gene: -
CDR3aa: CASSGSYITFQETQYF
CDR3nt: TGTGCCAGCAGCGGGTCCTACATTACATTCCAAGAGACCCAGTACTTC

v_gene: TRBV27
abundance: once
j_gene: TRBJ1-6
d_gene: -
CDR3aa: CASSVRPDTRGYNSPLHF
CDR3nt: TGTGCCAGCAGTGTACGGCCAGACACCAGGGGTTACAATTCACCCCTCCACTTT

v_gene: TRBV27
abundance: -
j_gene: TRBJ2-3
d_gene: -
CDR3aa: CASSWGGQADTQYF
CDR3nt: TGTGCCAGCAGTTGGGGGGGGCAGGCAGATACGCAGTATTTT

v_gene: TRBV5-1
abundance: -
j_gene: TRBJ2-3
d_gene: TRBD2
CDR3aa: CASSLQRESTDTQYF
CDR3nt: TGCGCCAGCAGCCTCCAGCGGGAGAGCACAGATACGCAGTATTTT

v_gene: TRBV27
abundance: few
j_gene: TRBJ1-5
d_gene: -
CDR3aa: CASSVTGNQPQHF
CDR3nt: TGTGCCAGCAGTGTCACAGGGAATCAGCCCCAGCATTTT

v_gene: TRBV7-2
abundance: many
j_gene: TRBJ1-4
d_gene: TRBD1
CDR3aa: CASSLDRGREKLFF
CDR3nt: TGTGCCAGCAGCTTAGACAGGGGGCGCGAAAAACTGTTTTTT

v_gene: TRBV6-6
abundance: -
j_gene: TRBJ1-1
d_gene: -
CDR3aa: CAIKDTTVEAFF
CDR3nt: TGTGCTATTAAAGACACAACAGTTGAAGCTTTCTTT

v_gene: TRBV30
abundance: -
j_gene: TRBJ1-1
d_gene: -
CDR3aa: CAWSGSRFGLGGEAFF
CDR3nt: TGTGCCTGGAGTGGCTCCAGATTCGGCCTCGGCGGTGAAGCTTTCTTT

v_gene: TRBV12-3/TRBV12-4
abundance: -
j_gene: TRBJ1-6
d_gene: -
CDR3aa: CASSRTHSPLHF
CDR3nt: TGTGCCAGCAGTCGGACACATTCACCCCTCCACTTT

v_gene: TRBV7-9
abundance: once
j_gene: TRBJ1-6
d_gene: TRBD1
CDR3aa: CASNRQGANSPLHF
CDR3nt: TGTGCCAGCAACCGACAGGGGGCGAATTCACCCCTCCACTTT

v_gene: TRBV5-6
abundance: -
j_gene: TRBJ2-2
d_gene: TRBD2
CDR3aa: CASSLRLLAANTGELFF
CDR3nt: TGTGCCAGCAGCTTGCGGTTACTAGCGGCGAACACCGGGGAGCTGTTTTTT

v_gene: TRBV9
abundance: -
j_gene: TRBJ2-5
d_gene: -
CDR3aa: CASSDKTGFPQETQYF
CDR3nt: TGTGCCAGCAGCGACAAAACAGGGTTCCCCCAAGAGACCCAGTACTTC

v_gene: TRBV10-3
abundance: once
j_gene: TRBJ2-5
d_gene: TRBD1
CDR3aa: CAISGTGDQETQYF
CDR3nt: TGTGCCATCAGTGGGACAGGCGACCAAGAGACCCAGTACTTC

v_gene: TRBV7-9
abundance: -
j_gene: TRBJ1-6
d_gene: -
CDR3aa: CASSSFSNSPLHF
CDR3nt: TGTGCCAGCAGCTCTTTTAGTAATTCACCCCTCCACTTT

v_gene: TRBV14
abundance: -
j_gene: TRBJ2-3
d_gene: TRBD2
CDR3aa: CASSPAGARRDTQYF
CDR3nt: TGTGCCAGCAGCCCAGCGGGGGCCCGTCGGGACACGCAGTATTTT

v_gene: TRBV3-1/TRBV3-2
abundance: -
j_gene: TRBJ1-4
d_gene: TRBD1
CDR3aa: CASSSHRDSPNEKLFF
CDR3nt: TGTGCCAGCAGCTCTCACCGGGACAGCCCTAATGAAAAACTGTTTTTT

v_gene: TRBV7-9
abundance: -
j_gene: TRBJ1-2
d_gene: -
CDR3aa: CASSGTLYGYTF
CDR3nt: TGTGCCAGCAGCGGGACATTGTATGGCTACACCTTC

v_gene: TRBV3-1/TRBV3-2
abundance: -
j_gene: TRBJ1-2
d_gene: TRBD1
CDR3aa: CASSLWDREDYGYTF
CDR3nt: TGTGCCAGCAGCCTATGGGACAGGGAGGACTATGGCTACACCTTC

v_gene: TRBV3-1/TRBV3-2
abundance: -
j_gene: TRBJ1-4
d_gene: TRBD1
CDR3aa: CASSQDPGTGSEKLFF
CDR3nt: TGTGCCAGCAGCCAAGACCCTGGGACAGGGAGTGAAAAACTGTTTTTT

v_gene: TRBV27
abundance: -
j_gene: TRBJ2-7
d_gene: TRBD2
CDR3aa: CASSPLGGRGIEQYF
CDR3nt: TGTGCCAGCAGTCCCCTGGGAGGGCGAGGGATCGAGCAGTACTTC

v_gene: TRBV6-5
abundance: -
j_gene: TRBJ2-5
d_gene: -
CDR3aa: CASRGAYPETQYF
CDR3nt: TGTGCCAGCAGGGGGGCCTACCCAGAGACCCAGTACTTC

v_gene: TRBV9
abundance: once
j_gene: TRBJ1-1
d_gene: -
CDR3aa: CASSGRHSVNTEAFF
CDR3nt: TGTGCCAGCAGCGGACGACATTCTGTTAACACTGAAGCTTTCTTT

v_gene: TRBV7-2
abundance: -
j_gene: TRBJ1-3
d_gene: -
CDR3aa: CASSPRGGLGNTIYF
CDR3nt: TGTGCCAGCAGCCCTAGAGGGGGTCTCGGAAACACCATATATTTT

v_gene: TRBV18
abundance: -
j_gene: TRBJ2-7
d_gene: TRBD2
CDR3aa: CASSPMGGGSYEQYF
CDR3nt: TGTGCCAGCTCACCAATGGGCGGGGGCTCCTACGAGCAGTACTTC

v_gene: TRBV7-2
abundance: -
j_gene: TRBJ2-5
d_gene: -
CDR3aa: CASRPAGGQRETQYF
CDR3nt: TGTGCCAGCAGGCCCGCCGGGGGGCAACGAGAGACCCAGTACTTC